Presented here are 28 T cell receptor beta chains from one specimen sequenced in a study of T cell repertoires and HLA-DP antigens. Assay: immunoSEQ multiplex PCR; the TCRdb copy retains only in-frame clones and omits some. The table lists 75,000 to 90,000 clones, approximately 86% of them singletons. The antigens these receptors bind are not known. Sample: CD4+ T cells from PBMCs. Every receptor here comes from a man over 45 in good health and CMV-seronegative.

The chain carries TRBV11-3 and TRBJ2-2; 8 bases match TRBD2. The CDR3 loop spans 17 amino acids. Germline CDR1 reads SGHNT; CDR2 reads YENEEA. V lost 5 bases and J lost 5; bases outside the gene matches: 13. CDR3 residues: CASSPTARGAGTGELFF. The CDR3 DNA is TGTGCCAGCAGCCCCACTGCGCGGGGGGCGGGGACCGGGGAGCTGTTTTTT.

This chain connects TRBV7-2 to TRBJ2-3, with D hard to call. The CDR3 is 15 residues long. Germline V gene data show CDR1 as SGHTA and CDR2 as FQGNSA. Trimming shortened V by 2 bases and J by 0 bases, and 9 bases separated the two germline ends. The chain's CDR3 is CASSLSTLSTDTQYF. DNA for the CDR3: TGTGCCAGCAGCTTATCCACGCTAAGCACAGATACGCAGTATTTT. The full variable domain, with the rest looked up from reference TRBV7-2 and TRBJ2-3, is GAGVSQSPSNKVTEKGKDVELRCDPISGHTALYWYRQSLGQGLEFLIYFQGNSAPDKSGLPSDRFSAERTGGSVSTLTIQRTQQEDSAVYLCASSLSTLSTDTQYFGPGTRLTVL.

The chain has TRBV2 and TRBJ2-3; TRBD2 matches at 11 bases. V lost 10 bases and J lost 0; bases outside the gene matches: 15. This CDR3 spans 18 amino acids. CDR1 and CDR2 from the germline V gene are SNHLY and FYNNEI. CDR3 residues: CATQGVLAGGPSTDTQYF. CDR3 coding DNA: TGTGCCACCCAGGGGGTTCTAGCGGGGGGCCCAAGCACAGATACGCAGTATTTT.

V gene TRBV6-1 combines with J gene TRBJ1-2; D remains ambiguous. The CDR3 has 14 amino acids. Germline CDR1 and CDR2: MNHNS and SASEGT. Trimming pared 4 bases from V and 7 bases from J, leaving 16 bases between. CDR3 loop: CASSAGPSRLGYTF. The DNA for the CDR3 is TGTGCCAGCAGTGCGGGCCCTTCACGCCTTGGCTACACCTTC.

The chain has TRBV5-4 and TRBJ1-1; TRBD1 matches 7 bases. The CDR3 is made up of 15 amino acids. Per germline, CDR1 SGHNT and CDR2 YYREEE (reference sequence). Trimming at V came to 6 bases and at J to 1 base, leaving 9 bases not matched to a gene. CDR3 nucleotide sequence: TGTGCCAGCAAACAGCCTACAGGGGAGAACACTGAAGCTTTCTTT. Translated: CASKQPTGENTEAFF.

The chain joins TRBV21-1 to TRBJ2-3; TRBD2 reflects the table's D call only, with no check against the DNA. TRBV21-1 is noted as a pseudogene. CDR3 length: 16 amino acids. CDR3 loop: CASSKGGLGYTDTQYF. CDR3 nucleotides: TGTGCCAGCAGCAAAGGAGGACTAGGTTACACAGATACGCAGTATTTT.

In its sample, this clone was seen once. The rearrangement links TRBV29-1 to TRBJ2-1, with D perhaps assigned TRBD1 or TRBD2 (5 bases each). V was pared by 5 bases and J by 7 bases, with 15 bases between. Germline V gene sequence: CDR1 SQVTM, CDR2 ANQGSEA. The CDR3 length is 13 residues. DNA for the CDR3: TGCAGCGTTCCTGGGGGAGTTTCAAATGAGCAGTTCTTC. It is translated as CSVPGGVSNEQFF.

This clone has a single count. The rearrangement links TRBV30 to TRBJ1-2; D perhaps matches TRBD1 (5 bases). The germline V gene has CDR1 GTSNPN and CDR2 SVGIG (reference sequence). V was clipped by 3 bases and J by 5 bases, with 10 bases between them. CDR3 length equals 12 residues. As DNA, the CDR3 is TGTGCCTGGAGGGGCAGGGATTATGGCTACACCTTC. Encoded protein: CAWRGRDYGYTF.

The rearrangement links TRBV4-2 to TRBJ1-2; 10 bases are shared with TRBD1. CDR3 length equals 16 residues. J was trimmed by 7 bases and V by 1 base; bases with no gene match: 9. CDR1 and CDR2 from the germline V gene are LGHNA and YNFKEQ. CDR3 protein: CASSQGGQGEERGYTF. CDR3 nucleotides: TGTGCCAGCAGCCAAGGAGGACAGGGGGAGGAGCGTGGCTACACCTTC.

The CDR3: CASNDRVGNQPQHF. The CDR3 DNA is TGTGCCAGCAATGACAGGGTTGGCAATCAGCCCCAGCATTTT. V usage is TRBV2 and J usage is TRBJ1-5; 7 nucleotides agree with TRBD1. The junction had 5 bases not matched to a gene; V was cut back by 7 bases and J by 2 bases. The CDR3 covers 14 residues. Germline CDR1 is SNHLY and CDR2 is FYNNEI.

The rearrangement links TRBV7-6 to TRBJ1-1; no definite D call. Germline lookup yields CDR1 SGHVS and CDR2 FNYEAQ. Between the trimmed V and J ends, which lost 5 bases and 0 bases, there was a span of 13 bases. CDR3 length: 15 amino acids. The CDR3 protein is CASSADEGMNTEAFF. The CDR3 DNA reads as TGTGCCAGCAGCGCAGACGAAGGGATGAACACTGAAGCTTTCTTT.

To note about this clone: The same CDR3 is also encoded by other DNA sequences in this sample. This sequence joins TRBV6-5 and TRBJ2-3; D not resolved. Germline-derived CDR1 and CDR2 are MNHEY and SVGAGI. CDR3 length: 14 residues. Trimming took off 0 bases at V and 1 base at J, with 5 bases between the two ends. The CDR3 bases are TGTGCCAGCAGTTACTCTGGGGGCACAGATACGCAGTATTTT. This codes for CASSYSGGTDTQYF.

The chain employs TRBV27 and TRBJ2-7; D ambiguous. In germline, CDR1 is MNHEY, CDR2 SMNVEV (reference sequence). CDR3 length equals 15 residues. Trimming took 5 bases from V and 0 from J, leaving 14 bases between them. CDR3 bases: TGTGCCAGCAGTCCACGGACCGCCGTCTCCTACGAGCAGTACTTC. This codes for CASSPRTAVSYEQYF.

This CDR3 reads CASSPMIGINEQFF. The CDR3 DNA follows: TGTGCCAGCTCCCCAATGATTGGGATCAATGAGCAGTTCTTC. The chain joins TRBV18 to TRBJ2-1; D remains ambiguous. Per the germline V gene, CDR1 is KGHSH and CDR2 is LQKENI. This CDR3 is 14 amino acids long. Trimming removed 6 bases from V and 6 bases from J, with 15 bases in between.

As for this clone: An end of the junction differs from the germline gene, which may be a read error. The chain joins TRBV7-7 to TRBJ2-2; D gene uncertain. Germline V CDR1 and CDR2: SSHAT, FNYEAQ (reference sequence). The CDR3 has 14 amino acids. The CDR3 sequence: CASSLGSNTGELFF. The CDR3, as DNA: TGTGCTAGCAGCTTGGGGTCGAACACCGGGGAGCTGTTTTTT.

The chain recombines TRBV18 with TRBJ2-3; 15 positions agree with TRBD2. J lost 0 bases, V lost 1 base, and 5 bases had no gene match. This CDR3 region has 19 residues. The germline V gene has CDR1 KGHSH and CDR2 LQKENI. The CDR3 region has the DNA TGTGCCAGCTCACCACGGACTAGCGGGAGGGCCACTAGCACAGATACGCAGTATTTT. It codes for CASSPRTSGRATSTDTQYF. The full variable domain, rest sourced from reference TRBV18 and TRBJ2-3, is NAGVMQNPRHLVRRRGQEARLRCSPMKGHSHVYWYRQLPEEGLKFMVYLQKENIIDESGMPKERFSAEFPKEGPSILRIQQVVRGDSAAYFCASSPRTSGRATSTDTQYFGPGTRLTVL.

The rearrangement uses TRBV4-3 and TRBJ2-1; 7 bases are a match to TRBD2. V lost 0 bases and J lost 4; bases outside the gene matches: 9. Germline values: CDR1 LGHNA, CDR2 YSLEER. The CDR3 has 17 residues. The DNA of the CDR3 is TGCGCCAGCAGCCAAGATGGGGGGGTCCAGGTTTACAATGAGCAGTTCTTC. This sequence encodes CASSQDGGVQVYNEQFF.

The chain combines TRBV2 with TRBJ2-3; TRBD2 matches at 10 bases. This CDR3 is built from 16 residues. V dropped 1 base and J dropped 7; count of bases not matched to a gene: 8. Germline V gene data show CDR1 as SNHLY and CDR2 as FYNNEI. The CDR3 region is CASSEGSSGRFYTQYF. The CDR3 DNA follows: TGTGCCAGCAGTGAAGGGTCTAGCGGGAGATTTTATACGCAGTATTTT.

The V and J genes are TRBV7-8 and TRBJ1-2; tentatively, D is TRBD1 (6 bases). Trimming took 5 bases from V and 3 from J, leaving 10 bases between them. The CDR3 has 13 amino acids. The germline gives CDR1 SGHVS, CDR2 FQNEAQ. CDR3 DNA: TGTGCCAGCAGCCCACAGGGATACTATGGCTACACCTTC. This encodes CASSPQGYYGYTF.

CDR3 sequence reads: CASSLDRSMNTEAFF. Written as DNA, the CDR3 is TGTGCCAGCAGCTTGGACAGGAGCATGAACACTGAAGCTTTCTTT. V is TRBV11-1 and J is TRBJ1-1; TRBD1 agrees at 7 bases. This CDR3 spans 15 amino acids. Germline V gene lookup returns CDR1 SGHAT and CDR2 FQDESV (reference sequence). J lost 0 bases, V lost 3 bases, and 4 bases had no gene match.

This clone was seen only a few times. The genes are TRBV6-1 and TRBJ2-3; 9 bases fit TRBD2. This CDR3 contains 19 residues. Per the germline V gene, CDR1 is MNHNS and CDR2 is SASEGT. V lost 3 bases, J lost 5 bases, and 18 bases stayed unmatched. CDR3 DNA sequence: TGTGCCAGCAGTGATACCTCTTATGGGGCGGGAGGGCCTTTAGATACGCAGTATTTT. Its protein product is CASSDTSYGAGGPLDTQYF.

The rearrangement joins TRBV7-2 to TRBJ2-7; the D is unclear. Germline CDR1 reads SGHTA; CDR2 reads FQGNSA. V lost 5 bases and J lost 7, with 12 bases in between. CDR3 length equals 12 residues. The CDR3 loop is CASSRTFGEQYF. The DNA for the CDR3 is TGTGCCAGCAGCCGGACGTTTGGGGAGCAGTACTTC.

The rearrangement joins TRBV7-9 to TRBJ2-1; 13 bases match TRBD2. V was pared by 5 bases and J by 1 base, with 11 bases of the junction left unmatched. The germline gives CDR1 SEHNR, CDR2 FQNEAQ (reference sequence). This CDR3 region has 19 residues. CDR3 region: CASSPKPTSGGASYNEQFF. The CDR3 nucleotides read TGTGCCAGCAGCCCGAAACCTACTAGCGGGGGGGCGTCCTACAATGAGCAGTTCTTC.

V is TRBV5-1 and J is TRBJ2-3, with 11 nucleotides matching TRBD2. The CDR3 contains 16 residues. Losses at the gene ends were 2 bases for V and 0 bases for J; bases not matched to a gene: 2. The germline gives CDR1 SGHRS, CDR2 YFSETQ. CDR3 coding DNA: TGCGCCAGCAGCTTACTAGCGGGGGAAAGCACAGATACGCAGTATTTT. It yields the protein CASSLLAGESTDTQYF.

The chain couples TRBV6-1 to TRBJ1-2, with 7 positions matching TRBD1. The germline gives CDR1 MNHNS, CDR2 SASEGT. V was clipped by 4 bases and J by 2 bases; unmatched bases: 7. CDR3 length equals 15 residues. The CDR3 is CASSGGTALNYGYTF. The CDR3 bases are TGTGCCAGCAGTGGAGGGACAGCTCTAAACTATGGCTACACCTTC.

The gene calls are TRBV5-5 and TRBJ2-3; D is undetermined. Germline V lookup: CDR1 SGHKS, CDR2 YYEKEE (reference sequence). V was trimmed by 1 base and J by 0 bases, leaving 9 bases between them. The CDR3 runs 15 residues. The CDR3 loop reads CASSLTVLSTDTQYF. The CDR3 DNA reads TGTGCCAGCAGCTTGACAGTCTTAAGCACAGATACGCAGTATTTT.

This clone was seen once. This chain connects TRBV7-9 to TRBJ2-2, with 7 nucleotides matching TRBD1. The CDR3 covers 15 residues. Looked up from germline, CDR1 is SEHNR and CDR2 is FQNEAQ (reference sequence). The ends lost 5 bases at V and 0 bases at J; junction bases unmatched: 3. For the CDR3, the DNA is TGTGCCAGCAGCCCCGGGACAGCGAACACCGGGGAGCTGTTTTTT. Translating gives CASSPGTANTGELFF.

The CDR3 loop is CASSLIYQETQYF. Written as DNA, the CDR3 is TGTGCCAGCAGTTTAATATACCAAGAGACCCAGTACTTC. This chain uses TRBV27 with TRBJ2-5; D not resolved. CDR1 is MNHEY and CDR2 is SMNVEV in the germline V gene (reference sequence). Trimming cost V 2 bases and J 0 bases, with 4 bases left between them. The length of the CDR3 is 13 residues.